A single sample gave rise to the 25 T cell receptor beta chains below, sequenced in a study of cytomegalovirus exposure and HLA in healthy donors. PCR primers comprised 60 Vbeta and 13 Jbeta primers. Some clones are missing from TCRdb's copy, which holds only in-frame ones; the method was immunoSEQ multiplex PCR. In the table there are some 180,000 clones, roughly 75% of which are singletons. Sequencing was done on a sample of PBMCs. Receptors originate from a woman in her 30s in good health and CMV-seronegative.

The rearrangement uses TRBV29-1 and TRBJ1-1; 8 bases align to TRBD1. CDR1 and CDR2 (germline): SQVTM, ANQGSEA. The CDR3 is 13 amino acids. Germline trimming cut 4 bases from V and 5 bases from J; bases unmatched to any gene: 6. The CDR3 sequence: CSVGGQGGTEAFF. The DNA of the CDR3 is TGCAGCGTTGGAGGACAGGGTGGAACTGAAGCTTTCTTT.

The chain employs TRBV4-1 and TRBJ1-6, with TRBD1 matching over 8 bases. Germline V gives CDR1 MGHRA, CDR2 YSYEKL. The CDR3 runs to 15 residues. V lost 7 bases to trimming and J lost 6 bases; unmatched junction nucleotides: 8. The CDR3 region is CASNPQTGVNSPLHF. CDR3 sequence (DNA): TGCGCCAGCAACCCTCAGACAGGGGTTAATTCACCCCTCCACTTT.

This clone was detected only once. V is TRBV6-6 and J is TRBJ1-1; 9 bases are a match to TRBD1. Germline V gene data show CDR1 as MNHNY and CDR2 as SVGAGI (reference sequence). V trimming: 0 bases; J trimming: 5 bases; junction bases outside the gene matches: 4. This CDR3 region has 15 residues. The CDR3 bases are TGTGCCAGCAGTTACTCGACAGGGGGGGGTACTGAAGCTTTCTTT. It yields the protein CASSYSTGGGTEAFF.

This rearrangement joins TRBV30 to TRBJ2-7; TRBD1 matches at 9 bases. Germline V gene sequence: CDR1 GTSNPN, CDR2 SVGIG (reference sequence). The V gene end was trimmed by 0 bases and the J gene end by 0 bases; junction bases not matched to a gene: 6. The CDR3 spans 16 residues. CDR3 sequence (DNA): TGTGCCTGGAGTGTAAGGGACAGGGCCTACTCCTACGAGCAGTACTTC. Translating gives CAWSVRDRAYSYEQYF.

This chain links TRBV11-2 with TRBJ2-2; 7 bases line up with TRBD2. The CDR3 loop spans 13 amino acids. V gave up 2 bases and J gave up 6 bases; unmatched junction bases: 0. CDR1 is SGHAT, CDR2 FQNNGV, per germline. The CDR3 DNA follows: TGTGCCAGCAGCTTAAGCGGGGCCGGGGAGCTGTTTTTT. This gives the protein CASSLSGAGELFF.

The CDR3 coding sequence is TGCGCCAGCAGCTTGGGTTCAGGGGACACCGGGGAGCTGTTTTTT. It specifies CASSLGSGDTGELFF. The V gene is TRBV5-1, the J gene TRBJ2-2, with a weak D call TRBD1 (6 bases). V was shortened by 0 bases and J by 3 bases, with 9 bases between the two germline ends. Germline-derived CDR1 and CDR2 are SGHRS and YFSETQ. The CDR3 extends over 15 amino acids.

V gene TRBV6-5 combines with J gene TRBJ2-5; D unresolved. This CDR3 contains 14 residues. Germline CDR1 is MNHEY and CDR2 is SVGAGI. With 4 bases removed from V and 5 bases from J, the gap between germline ends came to 14 bases. In DNA form, the CDR3 reads TGTGCCAGCAGTTCCTATCCCGGGTTCGAGACCCAGTACTTC. This gives the protein CASSSYPGFETQYF.

This clone appeared a few times. This chain joins TRBV29-1 and TRBJ1-1; unclear D gene. This CDR3 comprises 13 residues. CDR1 SQVTM and CDR2 ANQGSEA come from the germline V gene. The V gene lost 6 bases and the J gene lost 1 base, with 12 bases spanning the gap. This chain's CDR3 is CSVSRRGNTEAFF. The CDR3 nucleotides are TGCAGCGTGTCCCGCCGGGGGAACACTGAAGCTTTCTTT.

This chain joins TRBV2 and TRBJ2-2, with TRBD1 identical over 7 bases. J was trimmed by 6 bases and V by 8 bases; bases with no gene match: 6. Per the germline V gene, CDR1 is SNHLY and CDR2 is FYNNEI. This CDR3 region has 13 residues. For the CDR3, the DNA is TGTGCCAGCCGGAGCCAGGGGGCCGGGGAGCTGTTTTTT. Its protein product is CASRSQGAGELFF. The full variable domain, its missing parts supplied by reference TRBV2 and TRBJ2-2, is EPEVTQTPSHQVTQMGQEVILRCVPISNHLYFYWYRQILGQKVEFLVSFYNNEISEKSEIFDDQFSVERPDGSNFTLKIRSTKLEDSAMYFCASRSQGAGELFFGEGSRLTVL.

The rearrangement links TRBV19 to TRBJ2-3; D unresolved. CDR1 and CDR2 from the germline V gene are LNHDA and SQIVND (reference sequence). The ends were cut back, 6 bases at V and 6 bases at J, with 16 bases in the middle. The CDR3 consists of 14 residues. The CDR3 region has the DNA TGTGCCAGTAGCCTTGACCCTCCCGGGGATACGCAGTATTTT. Translating it yields CASSLDPPGDTQYF.

V gene TRBV6-5 combines with J gene TRBJ1-1; a weak D match, TRBD1 (5 bases). Trimming took 2 bases from V and 4 from J, leaving 11 bases between them. Germline values: CDR1 MNHEY, CDR2 SVGAGI. The CDR3 covers 14 residues. DNA of the CDR3: TGTGCCAGCAGTTACCTAGCGGGGCTCACTGAAGCTTTCTTT. Translated: CASSYLAGLTEAFF.

The chain is built from TRBV7-9 and TRBJ1-4, with D perhaps TRBD1 (5 bases). Germline values: CDR1 SEHNR, CDR2 FQNEAQ (reference sequence). With 5 bases removed from V and 7 bases from J, the gap between germline ends came to 20 bases. CDR3 length equals 16 residues. CDR3 residues: CASSPTGGDWGEKLFF. CDR3 in DNA: TGTGCCAGCAGCCCCACCGGGGGGGACTGGGGTGAAAAACTGTTTTTT.

V usage is TRBV7-9 and J usage is TRBJ2-1; a weak D match, TRBD2 (6 bases). Germline lookup yields CDR1 SEHNR and CDR2 FQNEAQ (reference sequence). V lost 5 bases and J 14 bases, leaving 25 bases between the germline ends. The CDR3 consists of 15 residues. The CDR3 bases are TGTGCCAGCAGCCGGATGGGACTCCAACACAAGAGGAAGTTCTTC. Residues: CASSRMGLQHKRKFF.

This clone appeared once. The chain couples TRBV4-3 to TRBJ2-3; D perhaps matches TRBD2 (6 bases). The CDR3 spans 20 residues. Germline-derived CDR1 and CDR2 are LGHNA and YSLEER. Trimming removed 0 bases from V and 2 bases from J, with 24 bases in between. The CDR3 here is CASSQDHLPVGGSVTDTQYF. Here the CDR3 DNA reads TGCGCCAGCAGCCAAGACCATCTCCCCGTGGGGGGAAGCGTCACAGATACGCAGTATTTT.

CDR3 nucleotide sequence: TGTGCCAGTATTCCTAGCGGGGGGGCCAGGCTAGAGACCCAGTACTTC. Protein product: CASIPSGGARLETQYF. V gene TRBV28 combines with J gene TRBJ2-5; TRBD2 aligns across 12 bases. The V gene's germline CDR1 is MDHEN and CDR2 SYDVKM. The CDR3 extends over 16 amino acids. V dropped 9 bases and J dropped 4; count of bases not matched to a gene: 12.

The rearrangement links TRBV2 to TRBJ2-5; TRBD1 matches at 7 bases. Germline assignment: CDR1 SNHLY and CDR2 FYNNEI. The length of the CDR3 is 14 residues. The trim removed 5 bases at V and 3 bases at J, leaving 6 bases unmatched. CDR3 sequence (DNA): TGTGCCAGCAGTCCGGGACAGAAAAAAGAGACCCAGTACTTC. This codes for CASSPGQKKETQYF. Using reference TRBV2 and TRBJ2-5 for the parts outside the CDR3, the full variable domain is EPEVTQTPSHQVTQMGQEVILRCVPISNHLYFYWYRQILGQKVEFLVSFYNNEISEKSEIFDDQFSVERPDGSNFTLKIRSTKLEDSAMYFCASSPGQKKETQYFGPGTRLLVL.

The chain is built from TRBV30 and TRBJ2-7; the match to TRBD1 covers 7 bases. CDR3 length equals 15 residues. V shed 2 bases and J 3 bases; nucleotides not matched to a gene: 10. Looked up from germline, CDR1 is GTSNPN and CDR2 is SVGIG (reference sequence). In DNA, the CDR3 is TGTGCCTGGAGTCGTAGACAGGGAATCTTCTACGAGCAGTACTTC. It yields the protein CAWSRRQGIFYEQYF.

The chain employs TRBV10-3 and TRBJ2-3; no clear D gene. The germline gives CDR1 ENHRY, CDR2 SYGVKD. V lost 2 bases to trimming and J lost 3 bases, with 6 bases between them. CDR3 length: 13 residues. The CDR3 DNA reads TGTGCCATCAGTGAGCGGGTGACAGATACGCAGTATTTT. Its protein product is CAISERVTDTQYF.

CDR3 bases: TGTGCCAGCAGCCCTGGGGGCTCGGGGAATAACTATGGCTACACCTTC. Translated, it gives CASSPGGSGNNYGYTF. The rearrangement uses TRBV5-6 and TRBJ1-2; TRBD1 is a possible D gene (6 bases). The germline CDR1 and CDR2 sequences are SGHDT and YYEEEE. Trimming took off 4 bases at V and 1 base at J, with 17 bases between the two ends. The CDR3 consists of 16 residues.

V gene TRBV5-1 combines with J gene TRBJ2-1, with 10 bases that match TRBD2. This CDR3 comprises 14 residues. V dropped 2 bases and J dropped 6; count of bases not matched to a gene: 2. The germline gives CDR1 SGHRS, CDR2 YFSETQ. CDR3 amino acids: CASSLAGGPNEQFF. In DNA form, the CDR3 reads TGCGCCAGCAGCTTAGCGGGGGGGCCCAATGAGCAGTTCTTC.

The chain links TRBV5-1 to TRBJ2-5, with TRBD2 matching 8 bases. The CDR3 runs to 15 residues. Germline lookup yields CDR1 SGHRS and CDR2 YFSETQ. With 1 base clipped from V and 5 bases from J, the junction kept 7 bases outside the gene matches. The CDR3 DNA reads as TGCGCCAGCAGCTTGTATCGGGGGGGCGAGGAGACCCAGTACTTC. Protein sequence: CASSLYRGGEETQYF.

The chain uses TRBV27 and TRBJ1-6; TRBD1 aligns across 8 bases. The CDR3 length is 16 residues. J lost 9 bases, V lost 3 bases, and 10 bases had no gene match. Germline V gene data show CDR1 as MNHEY and CDR2 as SMNVEV (reference sequence). This CDR3 reads CASSFLRGQLGSPLHF. The CDR3 DNA follows: TGTGCCAGCAGTTTCCTCAGGGGGCAGCTAGGTTCACCCCTCCACTTT.

In DNA, the CDR3 is TGTGCCACCAGCAGAGGAAGTATCGGTGGCAATCAGCCCCAGCATTTT. This translates into CATSRGSIGGNQPQHF. The V call is TRBV15, the J call TRBJ1-5; no clear D. This CDR3 comprises 16 residues. V was shortened by 1 base and J by 2 bases, with 12 bases between the two germline ends. The germline V gene encodes CDR1 LNHNV and CDR2 YYDKDF (reference sequence).

Only one count was recorded for this clone. The chain uses TRBV6-5 and TRBJ2-7, with 7 bases aligning to TRBD2. The ends lost 5 bases at V and 5 bases at J; junction bases unmatched: 9. Germline CDR1 is MNHEY and CDR2 is SVGAGI. This CDR3 has 14 amino acids. The CDR3 loop is CASSPSGGPNEQYF. The CDR3 DNA reads as TGTGCCAGCAGTCCTTCGGGGGGTCCCAACGAGCAGTACTTC.

The chain joins TRBV10-1 to TRBJ2-3; the D is unclear. Trimming took off 6 bases at V and 1 base at J, with 8 bases between the two ends. The CDR3 has 13 residues. CDR1 and CDR2 (germline): WNHNN, SYGVQD (reference sequence). The DNA of the CDR3 is TGCGCCAGCAGCCCTCTCGGCACAGATACGCAGTATTTT. Amino acid sequence: CASSPLGTDTQYF.